This TCR beta chain comes out of a study of immune evolution from preneoplasia to lung adenocarcinoma. V gave up 3 bases and J gave up 0 bases; unmatched junction bases: 8. CDR1 and CDR2 (germline): MGHRA, YSYEKL. The CDR3 spans 16 residues. Two lung cancer pathologists independently confirmed each histologic diagnosis. Libraries were prepared by immunoSEQ multiplex PCR; TCRdb keeps only in-frame clonotypes and omits some of them. This sample has under 3,500 clones, with around 81% found just once. The clonotype was recovered from an older donor with lung adenocarcinoma. The chain carries TRBV4-1 and TRBJ2-7; 7 bases fit TRBD1. Material for sequencing was FFPE adjacent normal lung tissue. The DNA of the CDR3 is TGCGCCAGCAGCCAGGCGACAGGGATGGGCTCCTACGAGCAGTACTTC. Translation: CASSQATGMGSYEQYF.